This T cell receptor (beta chain) was obtained from a study of radiotherapy plus CTLA-4 blockade in lung cancer. Study-level information: Among patients, more than 15% showed objective responses, and about 31% had disease control.

Sequencing used immunoSEQ multiplex PCR; TCRdb keeps in-frame clones, though not all of them. The profile shows about 88,000 clones, approximately 79% of them singletons. Sequenced material: peripheral blood, taken from a patient treated with radiotherapy plus ipilimumab. The source of this sequence is a human donor with non-small cell lung cancer that progressed on radiotherapy plus ipilimumab.

Written as DNA, the CDR3 is TGTGCCAGCAGTTTGGCGGAGACCCAGTACTTC. Its protein product is CASSLAETQYF. The chain has TRBV6-5 and TRBJ2-5; no clear D. The CDR3 is made up of 11 amino acids. Germline CDR1 is MNHEY and CDR2 is SVGAGI. V lost 4 bases and J lost 5, with 5 bases in between.